This T cell receptor beta chain appears in the sequencing data of a study of T cells in Graves' hyperthyroidism and ophthalmopathy (dated by TCRdb to about 2019). In terms of the full investigation: Peripheral blood samples were taken at the time of initial diagnosis, prior to any treatment. After sampling, hyperthyroidism patients received methimazole starting at 30 mg daily, and ophthalmopathy patients received high-dose intravenous methylprednisolone. A discovery cohort of roughly 96 patients, about 43 with Graves' ophthalmopathy and under 60 with stable Graves' hyperthyroidism, was used to find distinguishing TCR V-J signatures. The study also compared thyroid tissue and blood T-cell repertoires from 6 or 7 Graves' hyperthyroidism patients. The 100 or so discovery patients were randomly divided into training and test sets at a 7:3 ratio. TCR Vbeta CDR3 sequencing of 120 to 150 peripheral blood samples (approximately 44 ophthalmopathy, about 74 hyperthyroidism and roughly 17 progressor patients) is reported in the paper. Whether ophthalmopathy could be predicted prospectively was tested in an independent validation cohort made up of 18 to 20 hyperthyroidism patients plus 17 patients who later progressed to ophthalmopathy. Study-wide conclusions, independent of this receptor: A model built on a 13 V-J signature distinguished ophthalmopathy from stable hyperthyroidism, reaching over 85% sensitivity and 81.08% specificity in cross-validation and 80%/75% in testing. During validation, the model predicted progression to ophthalmopathy a median of around six months ahead of onset, with almost 71% sensitivity and roughly 72% specificity. Blood samples also contained most of the expanded thyroid clonotypes (frequency above 0.001), which suggests that blood repertoires may reflect thyroid immune responses. No statistical method was used to set the sample size in advance, and investigators knew the group allocation.

V lost 7 bases and J lost 8 bases, and the count of bases not matched to a germline gene is 4. As encoded in the germline V gene, CDR1 is ENHRY while CDR2 is SYGVKD. The CDR3, cysteine through phenylalanine, is 11 amino acids long. Of the read, only the CDR3 DNA is kept; its 33 bases are in frame from base 1. The TCR beta CDR3 regions were amplified from the RNA transcripts. A first-round RT-PCR of the TCR CDR3 used the HTBI primer set with the Qiagen OneStep RT-PCR kit. The libraries were constructed in a second round of multiplex PCR and then size-selected and purified. Paired-end sequencing of the libraries was performed with 100 bp reads on an Illumina HiSeq2000. On the authors' methods: Raw data were processed with SOAPnuke, discarding reads with adapters, uncalled bases, mean Phred below 15, or no exact constant-primer or identifier match. High-quality paired reads were merged using COPE v1.2.5, and each unique nucleotide sequence was defined as a clonotype. MiTCR v1.1 was used to align the clonotypes against IMGT TRBV, TRBD and TRBJ reference segments. Analysis was restricted to V-J combinations with a frequency above 0.0001, which covered roughly 99% of repertoires. The TCS score was defined as the ratio of F50 (clonal expansion) to E x V (chaos), calculated using BLOSUM62-based TCRdist between CDR3 peptides within each V-J. Welch's t-statistics and random forest reduced 500 to 550 V-J features to 13, which were used in a naive Bayes classifier (R e1071). TCRdb ran its own pipeline on the public reads, namely fastp trimming at Q25 and MiXCR clone calling, and kept in-frame beta chains. Merged by CDR3 protein, the rows form single entries marked with the most common genes and DNA. TCRdb's processing, not the study's, gives the V and J calls here. Counted in this sample were 300,000 to 450,000 distinct CDR3 sequences; roughly 12% of them appeared once. About 20% of the sample lies in the top ten.

Notes on this clonotype: This clone's antigen is unknown. Within one base of it there is no much larger clone, and no base qualities were kept.

Hyperthyroidism patients were newly diagnosed, had a disease duration of under 2 months, and were aged 18 to 65 years. Patients with uncontrolled infections, other autoimmune diseases, pregnancy or lactation were excluded. Diagnoses relied on clinical symptoms, serum thyroxine and TRAb, thyroid ultrasound and orbital computed tomography. Blood from progressor patients was drawn when they were first diagnosed with hyperthyroidism, before any ophthalmopathy symptoms appeared. PBMCs were isolated from about 9.1 ml of fresh peripheral blood by Ficoll-Paque density gradient centrifugation. Progressor patients were defined as those initially diagnosed with Graves' hyperthyroidism in whom ophthalmopathy developed during follow-up. Trizol reagent was used to extract total RNA, and RNA quality was then checked on an Agilent 2100 Bioanalyzer.

The sequence joins TRBV10-3 to TRBJ1-2, with TRBD1 identical over 7 junction bases. Sample: blood. This sequence originates from a man aged 25 to 45 with Graves' hyperthyroidism that later progressed to Graves' ophthalmopathy. The encoded CDR3 is CAIMGQLGYTF. Read as DNA, the sequence is TGTGCCATCATGGGACAGTTAGGCTACACCTTC.